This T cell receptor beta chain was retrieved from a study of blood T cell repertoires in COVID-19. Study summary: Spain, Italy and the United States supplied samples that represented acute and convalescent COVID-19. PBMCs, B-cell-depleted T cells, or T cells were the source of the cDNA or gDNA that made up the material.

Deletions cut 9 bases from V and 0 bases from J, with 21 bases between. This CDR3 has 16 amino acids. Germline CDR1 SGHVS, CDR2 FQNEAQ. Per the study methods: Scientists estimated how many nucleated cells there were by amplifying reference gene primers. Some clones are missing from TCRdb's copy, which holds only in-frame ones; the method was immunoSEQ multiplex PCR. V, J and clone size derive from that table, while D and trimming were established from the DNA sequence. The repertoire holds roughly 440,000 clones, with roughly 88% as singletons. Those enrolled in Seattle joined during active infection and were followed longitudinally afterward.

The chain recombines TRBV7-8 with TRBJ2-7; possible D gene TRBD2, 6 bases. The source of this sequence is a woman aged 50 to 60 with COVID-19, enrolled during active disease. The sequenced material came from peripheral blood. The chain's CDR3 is CASLGLGGANSYEQYF. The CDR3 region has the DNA TGTGCCAGTTTGGGCCTTGGCGGGGCCAACTCCTACGAGCAGTACTTC.